This T cell receptor beta chain was sequenced during a study of beta chain features in type 1 diabetes. Broader study findings: Sequencing of cDNA might inflate the share of cells that strongly express TCR. Type 1 diabetes patients had VDJ junctions that carried fewer insertions and more deletions. Type 1 diabetes patients had moderately but significantly shorter TCRB CDR3s in all four CD4+ subsets.

With regard to this clone: Antigen unknown.

Expressed TCRB transcripts were sequenced after all isolated RNA was converted to cDNA. The repertoire was sequenced with immunoSEQ multiplex PCR; TCRdb's copy has only in-frame clones and lacks some. This table has hundreds of thousands of clones, around 15% appearing once. The CDR3 consists of 15 residues. The germline gives CDR1 PRHDT, CDR2 FYEKMQ (reference sequence). J was trimmed by 4 bases and V by 5 bases; bases with no gene match: 6. The sample comprised central memory CD4+ T cells from blood. This receptor was obtained from a man between 25 and 39 years old in good health. V gene TRBV13 combines with J gene TRBJ2-1, with 9 positions matching TRBD2. The CDR3 sequence: CASSPRAGGYNEQFF. The CDR3 nucleotides are TGTGCCAGCAGCCCGAGAGCGGGAGGATACAATGAGCAGTTCTTC.